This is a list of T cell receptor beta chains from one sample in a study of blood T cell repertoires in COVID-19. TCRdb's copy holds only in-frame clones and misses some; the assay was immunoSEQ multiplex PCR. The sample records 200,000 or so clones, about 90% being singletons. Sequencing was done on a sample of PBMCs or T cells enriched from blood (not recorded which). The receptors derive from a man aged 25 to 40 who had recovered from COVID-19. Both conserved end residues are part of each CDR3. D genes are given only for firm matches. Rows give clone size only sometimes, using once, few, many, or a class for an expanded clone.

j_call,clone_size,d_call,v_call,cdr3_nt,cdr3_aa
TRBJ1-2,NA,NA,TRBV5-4,TGTGCCAGCAGCATAACCCAACGGGACTATGGCTACACCTTC,CASSITQRDYGYTF
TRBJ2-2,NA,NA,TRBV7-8,TGTGCCAGCAGCTTGACAGGGAACACCGGGGAGCTGTTTTTT,CASSLTGNTGELFF
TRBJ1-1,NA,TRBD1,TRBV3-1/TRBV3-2,TGTGCCAGCGCAGGGGGCACTGAAGCTTTCTTT,CASAGGTEAFF
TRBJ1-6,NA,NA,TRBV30,TGTGCCTGGAGTGGGGGGGTAAGCAATTCACCCCTCCACTTT,CAWSGGVSNSPLHF
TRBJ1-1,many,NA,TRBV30,TGTGCCTGGGATCCTTGGAGTTCTGAAGCTTTCTTT,CAWDPWSSEAFF
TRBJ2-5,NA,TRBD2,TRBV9,TGTGCCAGCAGCCCGCGACCAGGGACTAGCGGAGAGACCCAGTACTTC,CASSPRPGTSGETQYF
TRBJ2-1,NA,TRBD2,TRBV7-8,TGTGCCAGCAGCTTAACTAGGAGCACTAGCGGGAGAAATGAGCAGTTCTTC,CASSLTRSTSGRNEQFF
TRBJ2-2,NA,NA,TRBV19,TGTGCCAGTAGCACAGGTACCGCCGGGGAGCTGTTTTTT,CASSTGTAGELFF
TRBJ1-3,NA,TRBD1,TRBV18,TGTGCCAGCTCCGACAGGGTCGAAAACACCATATATTTT,CASSDRVENTIYF
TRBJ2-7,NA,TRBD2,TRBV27,TGTGCCAGCAGTGCGAGAGGGACTAGCGTTTTCAACGAGCAGTACTTC,CASSARGTSVFNEQYF
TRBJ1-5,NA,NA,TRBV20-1,TGCAGTGCTAGTGCCTGGACAGCTAATCAGCCCCAGCATTTT,CSASAWTANQPQHF
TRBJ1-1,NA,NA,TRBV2,TGTGCCAGCACCGTACTAAGGGAAGCTTTCTTT,CASTVLREAFF
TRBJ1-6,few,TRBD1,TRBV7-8,TGTGCCAGCAGCTACCGGGACAGGAGGGATTCACCCCTCCACTTT,CASSYRDRRDSPLHF
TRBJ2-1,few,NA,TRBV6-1,TGTGCCAGCAGTGAACAGGGGGGAGAACCGTACAATGAGCAGTTCTTC,CASSEQGGEPYNEQFF
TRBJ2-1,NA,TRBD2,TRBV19,TGTGCCAGTACCCCCCCCGGCGGGAGGGCGATCAATGAGCAGTTCTTC,CASTPPGGRAINEQFF
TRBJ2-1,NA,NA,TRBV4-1,TGCGCCAGCAGCCAACCCACAGAGCTCTACAATGAGCAGTTCTTC,CASSQPTELYNEQFF
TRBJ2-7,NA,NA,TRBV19,TGTGCCAGTAGTATAGAGGGGGGCTACGAGCAGTACTTC,CASSIEGGYEQYF
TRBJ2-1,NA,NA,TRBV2,TGTGCCAGCAGACCCGGACAGCCATCCTACAATGAGCAGTTCTTC,CASRPGQPSYNEQFF
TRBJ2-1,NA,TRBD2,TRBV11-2,TGTGCCAGCACCACACCTAGCGGGAGAGGGTATGAGCAGTTCTTC,CASTTPSGRGYEQFF
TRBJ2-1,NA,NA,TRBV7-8,TGTGCCAGCAGCTTAGCTTGGACGGGGAAAGGACGCAATGAGCAGTTCTTC,CASSLAWTGKGRNEQFF
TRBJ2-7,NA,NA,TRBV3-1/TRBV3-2,TGTGCCAGCAGCTCAGCAGGGACTTTAGGGGCCTACGAGCAGTACTTC,CASSSAGTLGAYEQYF
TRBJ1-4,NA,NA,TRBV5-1,TGCGCCAGCAGCTTGGAAGGGGGTAATGAAAAACTGTTTTTT,CASSLEGGNEKLFF
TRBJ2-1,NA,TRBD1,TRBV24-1,TGTGCCACCTCAGGGGGCCCCTCCTACAATGAGCAGTTCTTC,CATSGGPSYNEQFF
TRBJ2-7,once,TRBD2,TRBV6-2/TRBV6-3,TGTGCCAGCAGTTACAGCGGGATAACCTACGAGCAGTACTTC,CASSYSGITYEQYF
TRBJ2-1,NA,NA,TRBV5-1,TGCGCCAGCAGCTTGTTCTCCGGCGGACAGTTCTTC,CASSLFSGGQFF
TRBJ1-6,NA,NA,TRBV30,TGTGCCTGGGGACGAGATAATTCACCCCTCCACTTT,CAWGRDNSPLHF
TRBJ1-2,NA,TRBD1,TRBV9,TGTGCCAGCAGCACCACAGGGGGCTTTGGCTACACCTTC,CASSTTGGFGYTF
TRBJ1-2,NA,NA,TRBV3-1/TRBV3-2,TGTGCCAGCAGCCAAGATCAAGGGCAGGGTGGAGGCTACACCTTC,CASSQDQGQGGGYTF
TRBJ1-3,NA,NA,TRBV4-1,TGCGCCAGCAGCCAACCAACCGACAGCTCTGGAAACACCATATATTTT,CASSQPTDSSGNTIYF
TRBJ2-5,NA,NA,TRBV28,TGTGCCAGCAGTTTAGGCGGGGACGGTATTGAGACCCAGTACTTC,CASSLGGDGIETQYF
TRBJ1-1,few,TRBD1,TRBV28,TGTGCCAGCAGCCATTGGACAGGGTTGGGCACTGAAGCTTTCTTT,CASSHWTGLGTEAFF
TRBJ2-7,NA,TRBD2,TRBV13,TGTGCCAGCAGCTCCTCTAGCGGGGTTCGCCACGAGCAGTACTTC,CASSSSSGVRHEQYF
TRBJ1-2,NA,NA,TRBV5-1,TGCGCCAGCAGCTTCTCCCCCAACTATGGCTACACCTTC,CASSFSPNYGYTF
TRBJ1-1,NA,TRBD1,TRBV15,TGTGCCACCAGCAGAGGGGCCGGGACAGTACTCCTTGAAGCTTTCTTT,CATSRGAGTVLLEAFF
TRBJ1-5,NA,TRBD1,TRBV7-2,TGTGCCAGCAGTTTCGACAGGGGCAATCAGCCCCAGCATTTT,CASSFDRGNQPQHF
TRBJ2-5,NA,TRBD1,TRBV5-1,TGCGCCAGCACTGGGGACAGGGGATTTCAGGAGACCCAGTACTTC,CASTGDRGFQETQYF
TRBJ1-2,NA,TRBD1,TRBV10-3,TGTGCCATCAGTGGCGGACAGGGTGATGGCTACACCTTC,CAISGGQGDGYTF
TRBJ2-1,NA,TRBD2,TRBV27,TGTGCCAGCAGTTTAAGCGGACTAGCGGGTCCCTCCTCCTACAATGAGCAGTTCTTC,CASSLSGLAGPSSYNEQFF
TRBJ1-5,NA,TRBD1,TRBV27,TGTGCCAGCCGACAGGGGGCGAGACAGCCCCAGCATTTT,CASRQGARQPQHF
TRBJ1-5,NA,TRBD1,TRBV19,TGTGCCAGTAGTAATGGGCAGGGGGCGAATCAGCCCCAGCATTTT,CASSNGQGANQPQHF